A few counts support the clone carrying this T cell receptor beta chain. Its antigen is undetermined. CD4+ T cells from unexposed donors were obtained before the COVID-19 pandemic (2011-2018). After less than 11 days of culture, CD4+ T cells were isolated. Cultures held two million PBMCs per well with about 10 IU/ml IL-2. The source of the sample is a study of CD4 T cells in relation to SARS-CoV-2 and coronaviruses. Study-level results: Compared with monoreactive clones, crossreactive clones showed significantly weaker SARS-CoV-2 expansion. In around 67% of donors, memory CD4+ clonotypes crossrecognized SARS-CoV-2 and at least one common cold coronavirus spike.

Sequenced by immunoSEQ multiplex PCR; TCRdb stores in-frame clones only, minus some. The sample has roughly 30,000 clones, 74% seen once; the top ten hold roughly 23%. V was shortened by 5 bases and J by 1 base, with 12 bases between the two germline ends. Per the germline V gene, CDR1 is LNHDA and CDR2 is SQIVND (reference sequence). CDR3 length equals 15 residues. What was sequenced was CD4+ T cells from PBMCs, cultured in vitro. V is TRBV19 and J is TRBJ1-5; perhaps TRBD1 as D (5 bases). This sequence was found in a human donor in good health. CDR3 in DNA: TGTGCCAGTAGTTCTGGGGGACCGAGCAATCAGCCCCAGCATTTT. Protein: CASSSGGPSNQPQHF.